Listed here is a single T cell receptor beta chain. The source of the sample is a study of blood T cell repertoires in COVID-19. Study-wide background: Both acute and convalescent COVID-19 samples were obtained from the United States, Italy and Spain. Sources were T cells, B-cell-depleted T cells, or PBMCs; the material itself was cDNA or gDNA.

Authors' data handling: Amplification with reference gene primers provided the estimates of nucleated cell counts. TCRdb's copy holds only in-frame clones and misses some; the assay was immunoSEQ multiplex PCR. V and J calls and clone size are given by that table; D and trimming were obtained from the DNA. The table lists fewer than 200,000 clones, about 85% of them singletons. The CDR3 consists of 15 residues. The germline V gene encodes CDR1 KGHSH and CDR2 LQKENI. The ends were cut back, 1 base at V and 2 bases at J, with 11 bases in the middle. Sequenced sample: peripheral blood. The gene calls are TRBV18 and TRBJ1-2, with D possibly TRBD1 on 6 matching bases. This TCR derives from a man aged 60 to 75 who had recovered from COVID-19. The CDR3 DNA reads as TGTGCCAGCTCACCACGACAGGAAGCAAACTATGGCTACACCTTC. Protein: CASSPRQEANYGYTF.